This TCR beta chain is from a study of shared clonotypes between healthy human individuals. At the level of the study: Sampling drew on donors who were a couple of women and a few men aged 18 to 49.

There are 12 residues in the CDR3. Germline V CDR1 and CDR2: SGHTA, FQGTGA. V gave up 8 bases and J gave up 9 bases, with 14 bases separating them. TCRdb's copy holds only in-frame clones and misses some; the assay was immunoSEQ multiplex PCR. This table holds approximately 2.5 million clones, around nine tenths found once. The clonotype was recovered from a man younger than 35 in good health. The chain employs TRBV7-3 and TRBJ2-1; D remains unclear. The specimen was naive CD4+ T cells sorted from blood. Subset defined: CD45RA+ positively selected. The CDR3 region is CASGFGISEQFF. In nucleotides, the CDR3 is TGTGCCAGCGGGTTCGGAATTAGTGAGCAGTTCTTC.